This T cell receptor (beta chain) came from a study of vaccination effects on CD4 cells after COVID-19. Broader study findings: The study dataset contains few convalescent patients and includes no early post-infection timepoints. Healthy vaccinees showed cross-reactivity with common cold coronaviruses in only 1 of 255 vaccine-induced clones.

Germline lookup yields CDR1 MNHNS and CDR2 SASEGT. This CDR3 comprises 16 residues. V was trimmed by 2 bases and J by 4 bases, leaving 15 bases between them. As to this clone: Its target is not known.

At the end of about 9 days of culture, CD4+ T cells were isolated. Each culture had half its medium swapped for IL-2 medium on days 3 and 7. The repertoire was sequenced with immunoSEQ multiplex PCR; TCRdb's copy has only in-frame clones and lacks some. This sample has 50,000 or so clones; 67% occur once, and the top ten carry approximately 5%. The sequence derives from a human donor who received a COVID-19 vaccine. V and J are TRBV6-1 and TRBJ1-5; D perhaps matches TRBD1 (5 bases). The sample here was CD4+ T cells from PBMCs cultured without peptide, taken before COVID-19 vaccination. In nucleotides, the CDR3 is TGTGCCAGCAGTGAATTCCCCAGGGTAGGGAATCAGCCCCAGCATTTT. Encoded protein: CASSEFPRVGNQPQHF.